These T cell receptor beta chains were read from a single sample in a study of breast tumors, draining lymph nodes, adjacent tissues. Using its own MiXCR run on the multiplex PCR reads, TCRdb lists one record per CDR3 protein. The table shows about 130,000 distinct CDR3 sequences, with 21% occurring only once. The specimen sequenced was axillary lymph node tissue. Receptors were obtained from a female donor with breast cancer. Some clones in this sample may be carry-over from other donors' samples. The CDR3 runs from the conserved cysteine through the conserved F or W. Fields, in order: D gene, clone size, V gene, J gene, CDR3 DNA, CDR3 protein. A D gene is named only where the DNA matches it firmly. Not all rows give a size; the values are once, few, many and, for expanded clones, a class.

-	few	TRBV12-3/TRBV12-4	TRBJ1-4	TGTGCCAGCAGTTTAGTAGAGGGTCGAAATGAAAAACTGTTTTTT	CASSLVEGRNEKLFF
-	many	TRBV7-9	TRBJ2-2	TGTGCCTGCCGGGCGAGGAGGGAGACCGGGGAGCTGTTTTTT	CACRARRETGELFF
-	many	TRBV20-1	TRBJ2-7	TGCAGTGCTAGATGGGCGGGATCCCCCCGCGAGCAGTACTTC	CSARWAGSPREQYF
-	many	TRBV6-4	TRBJ1-6	TGTGCCAGCAGTGACTTGGGACTTAGTTCACCCCTCCACTTT	CASSDLGLSSPLHF
TRBD2	many	TRBV5-1	TRBJ2-1	TGCGCCAGCAGCTTGTTGCCTAGCGGTAGCTCCTACAATGAGCAGTTCTTC	CASSLLPSGSSYNEQFF
-	many	TRBV5-1	TRBJ2-3	TGCGCCAGCAGCCCTCGGACGGCTCTGGGAGATACGCAGTATTTT	CASSPRTALGDTQYF
TRBD2	-	TRBV6-5	TRBJ2-7	TGTGCCAGCAGTTACTTGACTAGCGGGACAACCTACAAGCAGTACTTC	CASSYLTSGTTYKQYF
-	-	TRBV27	TRBJ1-5	TGTGCCAGCTCGAGAGGGGGAAGCAATCAGCCCCAGCATTTT	CASSRGGSNQPQHF
-	many	TRBV2	TRBJ2-7	TGTGCCAGCACCACTAGCCCCGAGGGCGAGCAGTACTTC	CASTTSPEGEQYF
-	many	TRBV12-3/TRBV12-4	TRBJ1-2	TGTGCCAGCAGTTCAAGACAGAAATATGGCTACACCTTC	CASSSRQKYGYTF
TRBD1	-	TRBV18	TRBJ1-5	TGTGCCAGCTCGCCTCGACAGGGATATCAGCCCCAGCATTTT	CASSPRQGYQPQHF
-	many	TRBV20-1	TRBJ2-5	TGCAGTGCTAGAGATCCGGGGAGGGGGGGGGGTGGGACCCAGTACTTC	CSARDPGRGGGGTQYF
-	many	TRBV20-1	TRBJ2-7	TGCAGTGCTAGAGATCGACTAAGGCTCTACGAGCAGTACTTC	CSARDRLRLYEQYF
TRBD2	many	TRBV9	TRBJ2-3	TGTGCCAGCAGCGGTAGCGGGAGGGCCGGAGATACGCAGTATTTT	CASSGSGRAGDTQYF
TRBD2	many	TRBV4-1	TRBJ2-3	TGCGCCAGCAGCCAAGCCCGACTAGCGGGAGGGCACACAGATACGCAGTATTTT	CASSQARLAGGHTDTQYF
-	many	TRBV11-2	TRBJ2-7	TGTGCCAGCAGCTTAGATATGGGCGGGATCCTAAAATTCTACGAGCAGTACTTC	CASSLDMGGILKFYEQYF
TRBD2	many	TRBV2	TRBJ2-7	TGTGCCAGCAGATACCTAGCGGGAGTCTACGAGCAGTACTTC	CASRYLAGVYEQYF
-	few	TRBV6-1	TRBJ2-2	TGTGCCAGCAGTGCGTATAGGGGGGCGGCCGGGGAGCTGTTTTTT	CASSAYRGAAGELFF
-	many	TRBV12-5	TRBJ2-1	TGTGCTAGTGGTTTGCCCGACTATTTCTACAATGAGCAGTTCTTC	CASGLPDYFYNEQFF
TRBD2	many	TRBV4-1	TRBJ2-7	TGCGCCAGCAGCCAAGGACTAGCGGAGATCTACGAGCAGTACTTC	CASSQGLAEIYEQYF
TRBD2	many	TRBV19	TRBJ2-1	TGTGCCAGTAATCGACTAGCGGGAGGAAGGAATGAGCAGTTCTTC	CASNRLAGGRNEQFF
-	-	TRBV10-1	TRBJ2-5	TGCGCCAGCATCCCGGGACCATATACGAGCCGAGAGACCCAGTACTTC	CASIPGPYTSRETQYF
TRBD2	many	TRBV2	TRBJ2-7	TGTGCCAGCAATTCGGGGGGCTACGAGCAGTACTTC	CASNSGGYEQYF
-	-	TRBV3-1	TRBJ1-1	TGTGCCAGCAGCCAAGATCGAAAGACAGCTTTCTTT	CASSQDRKTAFF
-	few	TRBV4-2	TRBJ1-3	TGTGCCAGCAGCCCCGCACGGACAGTTTCAGGAAACACCATATATTTT	CASSPARTVSGNTIYF
-	-	TRBV6-5	TRBJ2-1	TGTGCCAGCAGACCGGAGGGCCCCTCCTACAGTGAGCAGTTCTTC	CASRPEGPSYSEQFF
-	many	TRBV7-2	TRBJ2-1	TGTGCCAGCAGCTTAGGAAGGGGGCGGGAGATTAGGAATGAGCAGTTCTTC	CASSLGRGREIRNEQFF
TRBD1	many	TRBV19	TRBJ1-5	TGTGCCAGTAGTAGTGGGACAGGGACTCAGCCCCAGCATTTT	CASSSGTGTQPQHF
-	many	TRBV6-6	TRBJ1-6	TGTGCCAGCACCCCCCCAGCGGATAATTCACCCCTCCACTTT	CASTPPADNSPLHF
TRBD2	-	TRBV5-1	TRBJ2-5	TGCGCCAGCAGCCCGAAGGGACTAGCGGAAACCCGCAGCGAGACCCAGTACTTC	CASSPKGLAETRSETQYF
-	many	TRBV6-6	TRBJ1-2	TGTGCCGGCGGTTGGGGTGACTATGGCTACACCTTC	CAGGWGDYGYTF
TRBD1	few	TRBV28	TRBJ1-5	TGTGCCGTTGGGACAGGGCGCAATCAGCCCCAGCATTTT	CAVGTGRNQPQHF
-	-	TRBV5-1	TRBJ1-2	TGCGCCAGCATACAATCCGGGACCCCGGAGACAGGCTACACCTTC	CASIQSGTPETGYTF
TRBD1	-	TRBV28	TRBJ2-1	TGTGCCAGCAGTAAAACAGGGGGCCCTCACAATGAGCAGTTCTTC	CASSKTGGPHNEQFF
-	many	TRBV19	TRBJ2-5	TGTGCCAGTAGTCGTGTTTATGGTTACCAAGAGACCCAGTACTTC	CASSRVYGYQETQYF
-	many	TRBV7-9	TRBJ1-6	TGTGGGAGTCCGAGACCTAATTCACCCCTCCACTTT	CGSPRPNSPLHF
TRBD1	many	TRBV5-1	TRBJ1-6	TGCGCCAGCAGCCCTGGGACAGATCGATCGGGCCCCCTCCACTTT	CASSPGTDRSGPLHF
-	many	TRBV7-2	TRBJ2-7	TGTGCCAGCAGGTCCGGGACGCGCTACGAGCAGTACTTC	CASRSGTRYEQYF
TRBD2	-	TRBV14	TRBJ2-5	TGTGCCAGCAGCCCATTACCTCCCCAGGCGGGACTAGTACGGGAGACCCAGTACTTC	CASSPLPPQAGLVRETQYF
TRBD2	many	TRBV20-1	TRBJ2-1	TGCAGTTACAGCGGGAGTGGTTACAATGAGCAGTTCTTC	CSYSGSGYNEQFF
-	many	TRBV5-5	TRBJ2-5	TGTGCCAGCAGCTTGCAAAACAGGCTACAAGAGACCCAGTACTTC	CASSLQNRLQETQYF
-	many	TRBV24-1	TRBJ1-2	TGTGCCACCAGTCCTAGGGGAATGAACTATGGCTACACCTTC	CATSPRGMNYGYTF
-	-	TRBV10-3	TRBJ1-6	TGTGCCATCAGCTACGGGACCGATAATTCACCCTTCCACTTT	CAISYGTDNSPFHF
-	-	TRBV28	TRBJ1-2	TGTGCCAGCAGTTTCCCCCCAGGGGAGTATGGCTACACCTTC	CASSFPPGEYGYTF
-	many	TRBV2	TRBJ2-3	TGTGCCAGAGACTCACCCATCACAGATACGCAGTATTTT	CARDSPITDTQYF
TRBD2	many	TRBV10-3	TRBJ2-7	TGTGCCATCAGTGAATTGGCGGGAGGCTACGAGCAGTACTTC	CAISELAGGYEQYF
-	many	TRBV9	TRBJ2-6	TGTGCCAGCAGCGTACGTGACAGCCTTTTGGGGGCCAACGTCCTGACTTTC	CASSVRDSLLGANVLTF
-	many	TRBV20-1	TRBJ1-5	TGCAGTGCTAGTAGGGCAGTCGCTCCTTATAGCAATCAGCCCCAGCATTTT	CSASRAVAPYSNQPQHF
TRBD1	many	TRBV18	TRBJ2-1	TGTGCCAGCTCCCCAACGACAGGGGGCAATGAGCAGTTCTTC	CASSPTTGGNEQFF
-	-	TRBV12-3/TRBV12-4	TRBJ2-7	TGTGCCAGCCGCTTAGCTCTCGGTACCTACGAGCAGTACTTC	CASRLALGTYEQYF